A single sample gave rise to the 6 T cell receptor beta chains below, sequenced in a study of type 1 regulatory T cells. TCRdb reprocessed the reads with MiXCR, giving one entry per CDR3 protein. The sample includes around 88,000 distinct CDR3 sequences, roughly 31% seen only once; the top ten take approximately 2.2%. Specimen: CD4+ T cells, either the whole sample or a sorted fraction (not recorded which). The source is a human donor in good health.

The chain joins TRBV20-1 to TRBJ2-5; no reliable D call. This CDR3 has 14 amino acids. V lost 0 bases and J lost 2, with 10 bases in between. CDR1 and CDR2 from the germline V gene are DFQATT and SNEGSKA (reference sequence). The CDR3 DNA reads TGCAGTGCTAGAGATTTCGTTATTCAAGAGACCCAGTACTTC. This encodes CSARDFVIQETQYF.

The chain joins TRBV30 to TRBJ2-1; 7 bases are shared with TRBD2. The length of the CDR3 is 11 residues. The trim removed 5 bases at V and 15 bases at J, leaving 10 bases unmatched. Germline CDR1 GTSNPN, CDR2 SVGIG (reference sequence). The chain's CDR3 is CAWAFVGGRFF. CDR3 coding DNA: TGTGCCTGGGCGTTTGTGGGAGGGCGGTTCTTC. The whole variable domain, filled in from reference TRBV30 and TRBJ2-1, reads SQTIHQWPATLVQPVGSPLSLECTVEGTSNPNLYWYRQAAGRGLQLLFYSVGIGQISSEVPQNLSASRPQDRQFILSSKKLLLSDSGFYLCAWAFVGGRFFGPGTRLTVL.

This clonotype was detected many times. CDR3 in amino acids: CSARIDRDGGELFF. CDR3 nucleotides: TGCAGTGCTAGGATCGACCGGGATGGCGGGGAGCTGTTTTTT. V gene TRBV20-1 combines with J gene TRBJ2-2; the D gene is possibly TRBD2 (5 bases). Germline CDR1 is DFQATT and CDR2 is SNEGSKA (reference sequence). This CDR3 has 14 amino acids. The V end was cut by 3 bases, the J end by 7 bases, with 15 bases between.

This clonotype was detected only a few times. The genes are TRBV3-1 and TRBJ2-1; 10 bases match TRBD2. J lost 6 bases, V lost 1 base, and 6 bases had no gene match. In germline, CDR1 is LGHDT, CDR2 YNNKEL (reference sequence). CDR3 size: 16 residues. CDR3 bases: TGTGCCAGCAGCCAAGCCACTAGCGGGATGTCCAATGAGCAGTTCTTC. Translated, it gives CASSQATSGMSNEQFF.

This clonotype was counted only a few times. V gene TRBV20-1 combines with J gene TRBJ1-1; D is unresolved. Germline V gene sequence: CDR1 DFQATT, CDR2 SNEGSKA (reference sequence). The germline V and J ends were trimmed by 3 bases and 5 bases, with 13 bases remaining between them. The CDR3 consists of 13 residues. In nucleotides, the CDR3 is TGCAGTGCTAGGAAACCTAGCGGGACTGAAGCTTTCTTT. It is translated as CSARKPSGTEAFF.

The chain joins TRBV19 to TRBJ2-5; a weak D match, TRBD1 (6 bases). This CDR3 contains 14 residues. CDR1 and CDR2 (germline): LNHDA, SQIVND (reference sequence). With 3 bases removed from V and 5 bases from J, the gap between germline ends came to 13 bases. For the CDR3, the DNA is TGTGCCAGTAGTATCGACAGGAGAAGGGAGACCCAGTACTTC. Residues: CASSIDRRRETQYF.